This paragraph reports one TCR beta chain. As yet, its antigen is unknown. The sample belongs to a study of response to subunit inactivated influenza vaccine. TCRdb fed the RT-PCR reads into MiXCR, producing one record per CDR3 protein. Counted here are roughly 570,000 distinct CDR3 sequences, roughly 13% occurring once; the ten biggest clones make up roughly 14%. General study results and limits: Few additional T cells are recruited per seasonal influenza vaccination, authors suggested.

This material consisted of PBMCs from blood, taken 45 days after vaccination. This receptor was obtained from a man aged 50 to 60 who received an inactivated influenza vaccine.

This CDR3 is CASSYRPYITYEQYF. The CDR3 bases are TGTGCCAGCAGTTACCGCCCGTATATCACCTACGAGCAGTACTTC. The chain has TRBV6-5 and TRBJ2-7; D ambiguous. This CDR3 has 15 residues. CDR1 MNHEY and CDR2 SVGAGI come from the germline V gene. V was cut by 2 bases and J by 2 bases, with 13 bases left in between.